Listed below are T cell receptor beta chains from one sample, sequenced in a study of T cells after yellow fever vaccination. TCRdb re-called the 5' RACE reads through MiXCR, storing one row per CDR3 protein. The sample lists hundreds of thousands of distinct CDR3 sequences; 17% were seen once. Sequenced material: PBMCs, taken about 5 days after the first yellow fever vaccination. All receptors derive from a man aged 18 to 29 who received the YFV17D yellow fever vaccine. Each CDR3 is given with its conserved first and last residue. A D gene is named only where the DNA matches it firmly.

D gene: TRBD1
V gene: TRBV29-1
CDR3 protein: CSVSGTGTGELFF

D gene: TRBD2
V gene: TRBV7-3
CDR3 protein: CASSFAGGYSDTQYF

D gene: .
V gene: TRBV29-1
CDR3 protein: CSVEDLGRPQYF

D gene: .
V gene: TRBV7-9
CDR3 protein: CASSSPQAAINYGYTF

D gene: TRBD1
V gene: TRBV19
CDR3 protein: CASSTTDRRDTEAFF

D gene: .
V gene: TRBV7-6
CDR3 protein: CASSSPGRGNTGELFF

D gene: TRBD2
V gene: TRBV20-1
CDR3 protein: CSASGVAGGRTDTQYF

D gene: TRBD2
V gene: TRBV7-9
CDR3 protein: CASSLGAGGFSYEQYF

D gene: .
V gene: TRBV4-1
CDR3 protein: CASSPLASEVSSYNSPLHF

D gene: .
V gene: TRBV19
CDR3 protein: CASSMVGSQPQHF

D gene: .
V gene: TRBV20-1
CDR3 protein: CSASWSGRETQYF

D gene: .
V gene: TRBV28
CDR3 protein: CASRVGRPTEAFF

D gene: TRBD1
V gene: TRBV7-9
CDR3 protein: CASSYGTGIRGTEAFF

D gene: TRBD1
V gene: TRBV27
CDR3 protein: CAIGTGPEQFF

D gene: TRBD1
V gene: TRBV19
CDR3 protein: CASSGTGVRSDTQYF

D gene: .
V gene: TRBV6-2/TRBV6-3
CDR3 protein: CASSFLDRSMGDTQYF

D gene: .
V gene: TRBV18
CDR3 protein: CASLGVLNTGELFF

D gene: .
V gene: TRBV5-1
CDR3 protein: CASSPIVRDTQYF

D gene: TRBD1
V gene: TRBV19
CDR3 protein: CASSIWDSSTDTQYF

D gene: .
V gene: TRBV6-2/TRBV6-3
CDR3 protein: CASSYTGNQPQHF

D gene: .
V gene: TRBV6-2/TRBV6-3
CDR3 protein: CASSYPRPGDPLHF

D gene: TRBD1
V gene: TRBV12-3/TRBV12-4
CDR3 protein: CASRGGTGPYQPQHF

D gene: .
V gene: TRBV7-9
CDR3 protein: CASSLLPGGNTEAFF

D gene: .
V gene: TRBV10-3
CDR3 protein: CAISESDQTTAFF

D gene: TRBD1
V gene: TRBV28
CDR3 protein: CASSSTGTGFYEQFF

D gene: .
V gene: TRBV5-1
CDR3 protein: CASSLWSGDTQYF

D gene: TRBD2
V gene: TRBV4-3
CDR3 protein: CASSISGGSRETQYF

D gene: .
V gene: TRBV5-5
CDR3 protein: CASSLGPRVGLYNEQFF

D gene: .
V gene: TRBV5-5
CDR3 protein: CASSSYKGNEQFF

D gene: .
V gene: TRBV5-1
CDR3 protein: CASSKDAGELFF